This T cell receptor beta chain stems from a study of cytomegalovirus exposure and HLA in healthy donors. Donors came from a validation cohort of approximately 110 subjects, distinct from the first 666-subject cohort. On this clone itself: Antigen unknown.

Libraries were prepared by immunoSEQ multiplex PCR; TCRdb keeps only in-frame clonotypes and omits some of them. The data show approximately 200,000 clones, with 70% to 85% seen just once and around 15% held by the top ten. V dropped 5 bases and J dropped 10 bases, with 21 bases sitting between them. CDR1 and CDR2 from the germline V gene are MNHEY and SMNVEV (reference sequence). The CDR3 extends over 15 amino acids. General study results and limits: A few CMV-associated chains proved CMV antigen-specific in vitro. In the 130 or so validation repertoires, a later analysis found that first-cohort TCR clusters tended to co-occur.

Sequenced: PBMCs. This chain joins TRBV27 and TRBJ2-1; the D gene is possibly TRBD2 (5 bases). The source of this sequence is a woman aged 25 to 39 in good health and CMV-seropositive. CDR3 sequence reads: CASSLHSLDAEEQFF. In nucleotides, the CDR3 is TGTGCCAGCAGTCTCCACTCACTAGACGCAGAGGAGCAGTTCTTC.